Listed below are T cell receptor beta chains from one sample, sequenced in a study of regulatory T cells in long-lasting Graves disease. In TCRdb, the multiplex PCR reads were re-called with MiXCR into one record per CDR3 protein. The profile shows 410,000 or so distinct CDR3 sequences, more than 12% of them singletons. Separately, the same data were catalogued under a study of T cells in Graves' hyperthyroidism and ophthalmopathy.

The input for sequencing was peripheral blood mononuclear cells (PBMCs), taken at new diagnosis, from a patient treated with antithyroid drugs. These receptors were taken from a woman aged 30 to 39 with Graves disease. Each CDR3 is given with its conserved first and last residue. The D gene is left open where the match is weak. Clone size is shown for a subset of rows, as once, few, many or a class of expanded clone.

v_gene: TRBV6-2/TRBV6-3; d_gene: -; abundance: -; j_gene: TRBJ1-6; CDR3aa: CASRASRDSPLHF; CDR3nt: TGTGCCAGCAGAGCAAGTAGAGATTCACCCCTCCACTTT
v_gene: TRBV5-1; d_gene: TRBD2; abundance: -; j_gene: TRBJ2-5; CDR3aa: CASRYTSGRETQYF; CDR3nt: TGCGCCAGCAGGTACACTAGCGGGAGAGAGACCCAGTACTTC
v_gene: TRBV20-1; d_gene: TRBD2; abundance: many; j_gene: TRBJ2-7; CDR3aa: CSARGTLAGVYEQYF; CDR3nt: TGCAGTGCTAGAGGCACACTAGCGGGAGTGTACGAGCAGTACTTC
v_gene: TRBV29-1; d_gene: TRBD2; abundance: -; j_gene: TRBJ2-5; CDR3aa: CSVRTSGRSRTQYF; CDR3nt: TGCAGCGTCCGGACTAGCGGGAGGTCCCGAACCCAGTACTTC
v_gene: TRBV5-1; d_gene: TRBD2; abundance: many; j_gene: TRBJ2-7; CDR3aa: CASSFPTSGRPYEQYF; CDR3nt: TGCGCCAGCAGCTTTCCGACTAGCGGGAGGCCCTACGAGCAGTACTTC
v_gene: TRBV7-6; d_gene: -; abundance: many; j_gene: TRBJ2-5; CDR3aa: CASSLVWTVETQYF; CDR3nt: TGTGCCAGCAGCTTAGTCTGGACTGTGGAGACCCAGTACTTC
v_gene: TRBV6-2/TRBV6-3; d_gene: TRBD2; abundance: many; j_gene: TRBJ2-1; CDR3aa: CASSYRIGLAGVHEQFF; CDR3nt: TGTGCCAGCAGTTACAGGATAGGTCTAGCGGGAGTGCATGAGCAGTTCTTC
v_gene: TRBV4-2; d_gene: TRBD1; abundance: many; j_gene: TRBJ1-1; CDR3aa: CASSLGQGALATEAFF; CDR3nt: TGTGCCAGCAGCCTAGGACAGGGGGCTTTGGCCACTGAAGCTTTCTTT
v_gene: TRBV4-1; d_gene: TRBD1; abundance: few; j_gene: TRBJ2-5; CDR3aa: CASSQDHRGTQYF; CDR3nt: TGCGCCAGCAGCCAGGATCACAGGGGGACCCAGTACTTC
v_gene: TRBV28; d_gene: TRBD2; abundance: many; j_gene: TRBJ2-7; CDR3aa: CASWGLAVNYEQYF; CDR3nt: TGTGCCAGCTGGGGACTAGCGGTAAACTACGAGCAGTACTTC
v_gene: TRBV6-5; d_gene: -; abundance: many; j_gene: TRBJ1-2; CDR3aa: CASSYSGGGDGYTF; CDR3nt: TGTGCCAGCAGTTACTCGGGCGGAGGGGATGGCTACACCTTC
v_gene: TRBV20-1; d_gene: -; abundance: many; j_gene: TRBJ2-5; CDR3aa: CSARGGGLRGNQETQYF; CDR3nt: TGCAGTGCTAGAGGAGGAGGGCTTAGGGGAAACCAAGAGACCCAGTACTTC
v_gene: TRBV6-1; d_gene: TRBD1; abundance: many; j_gene: TRBJ2-5; CDR3aa: CASRGTGPQETQYF; CDR3nt: TGTGCCAGCAGGGGGACAGGGCCCCAAGAGACCCAGTACTTC
v_gene: TRBV6-1; d_gene: TRBD1; abundance: many; j_gene: TRBJ2-3; CDR3aa: CASSVPTGVGDTQYF; CDR3nt: TGTGCCAGCAGTGTACCAACAGGGGTGGGAGATACGCAGTATTTT
v_gene: TRBV13; d_gene: TRBD1; abundance: many; j_gene: TRBJ1-2; CDR3aa: CASSLGQGELSYGYTF; CDR3nt: TGTGCCAGCAGCCTTGGACAGGGCGAACTAAGCTATGGCTACACCTTC
v_gene: TRBV24-1; d_gene: -; abundance: -; j_gene: TRBJ1-4; CDR3aa: CATSQGPHAEKLFF; CDR3nt: TGTGCCACCAGTCAGGGGCCGCACGCTGAAAAACTGTTTTTT
v_gene: TRBV30; d_gene: -; abundance: many; j_gene: TRBJ2-3; CDR3aa: CAWSASLGTDTQYF; CDR3nt: TGTGCCTGGAGTGCCTCCTTGGGCACAGATACGCAGTATTTT
v_gene: TRBV2; d_gene: -; abundance: many; j_gene: TRBJ1-6; CDR3aa: CASMFGRTGEGYSPLHF; CDR3nt: TGTGCCAGCATGTTTGGGCGGACCGGAGAGGGGTATTCACCCCTCCACTTT
v_gene: TRBV4-1; d_gene: -; abundance: -; j_gene: TRBJ2-2; CDR3aa: CASSGRDSPGELFF; CDR3nt: TGCGCCAGCAGCGGCAGGGATAGCCCCGGGGAGCTGTTTTTT
v_gene: TRBV18; d_gene: -; abundance: many; j_gene: TRBJ1-1; CDR3aa: CASSPPPGSTEAFF; CDR3nt: TGTGCCAGCTCACCACCTCCTGGCAGCACTGAAGCTTTCTTT
v_gene: TRBV6-1; d_gene: -; abundance: many; j_gene: TRBJ1-1; CDR3aa: CASVRGGANTEAFF; CDR3nt: TGTGCCAGCGTTCGAGGAGGGGCGAACACTGAAGCTTTCTTT
v_gene: TRBV7-2; d_gene: -; abundance: once; j_gene: TRBJ1-5; CDR3aa: CASSLVAGPNQPQHF; CDR3nt: TGTGCCAGCAGCTTAGTTGCGGGGCCCAATCAGCCCCAGCATTTT
v_gene: TRBV2; d_gene: TRBD1; abundance: -; j_gene: TRBJ1-4; CDR3aa: CASGGKGGVLEKLFF; CDR3nt: TGTGCCAGCGGGGGGAAAGGGGGCGTGTTAGAAAAACTGTTTTTT
v_gene: TRBV19; d_gene: TRBD2; abundance: few; j_gene: TRBJ2-1; CDR3aa: CASSISLAGVNEQFF; CDR3nt: TGTGCCAGTAGTATCAGCCTAGCGGGAGTGAATGAGCAGTTCTTC
v_gene: TRBV30; d_gene: -; abundance: many; j_gene: TRBJ2-7; CDR3aa: CAWSVARRLATSYEQYF; CDR3nt: TGTGCCTGGAGTGTAGCTCGCCGACTGGCTACCTCCTACGAGCAGTACTTC
v_gene: TRBV3-1; d_gene: TRBD2; abundance: many; j_gene: TRBJ2-1; CDR3aa: CASSQGIPSVVAGGNNEQFF; CDR3nt: TGTGCCAGCAGCCAAGGTATCCCTTCCGTGGTAGCGGGCGGCAACAATGAGCAGTTCTTC
v_gene: TRBV6-1; d_gene: -; abundance: -; j_gene: TRBJ2-7; CDR3aa: CASSGGWAGRTSEQYF; CDR3nt: TGTGCCAGCAGTGGGGGGTGGGCAGGAAGGACATCCGAGCAGTACTTC
v_gene: TRBV18; d_gene: TRBD1; abundance: -; j_gene: TRBJ2-7; CDR3aa: CASSPGGQVFEQYF; CDR3nt: TGTGCCAGCTCACCAGGAGGACAGGTCTTCGAGCAGTACTTC
v_gene: TRBV3-1; d_gene: -; abundance: -; j_gene: TRBJ2-2; CDR3aa: CASSPLQDKGTGELFF; CDR3nt: TGTGCCAGCAGCCCCCTTCAAGATAAGGGCACCGGGGAGCTGTTTTTT
v_gene: TRBV30; d_gene: TRBD2; abundance: -; j_gene: TRBJ2-1; CDR3aa: CAWSVINRLAGLHEQFF; CDR3nt: TGTGCCTGGAGTGTAATTAATAGGCTAGCGGGACTCCATGAGCAGTTCTTC
v_gene: TRBV7-9; d_gene: -; abundance: few; j_gene: TRBJ2-6; CDR3aa: CASSLGFGSGANVLTF; CDR3nt: TGTGCCAGCAGCTTAGGATTTGGCTCTGGGGCCAACGTCCTGACTTTC
v_gene: TRBV10-3; d_gene: TRBD2; abundance: -; j_gene: TRBJ2-7; CDR3aa: CAISESGRGVYEQYF; CDR3nt: TGTGCCATCAGTGAGAGCGGGAGGGGTGTGTACGAGCAGTACTTC
v_gene: TRBV4-2; d_gene: -; abundance: many; j_gene: TRBJ2-7; CDR3aa: CASSQETAVRGEQYF; CDR3nt: TGTGCCAGCAGCCAAGAGACGGCGGTTAGAGGGGAGCAGTACTTC
v_gene: TRBV12-3/TRBV12-4; d_gene: TRBD1; abundance: many; j_gene: TRBJ1-5; CDR3aa: CASSGGTDHQPQHF; CDR3nt: TGTGCCAGCAGTGGGGGGACAGACCATCAGCCCCAGCATTTT
v_gene: TRBV27; d_gene: -; abundance: many; j_gene: TRBJ2-5; CDR3aa: CASSPDVGHQETQYF; CDR3nt: TGTGCCAGCAGTCCGGACGTCGGGCACCAAGAGACCCAGTACTTC
v_gene: TRBV20-1; d_gene: -; abundance: few; j_gene: TRBJ2-6; CDR3aa: CSARAGAPGANVLTF; CDR3nt: TGCAGTGCTAGGGCCGGTGCCCCTGGGGCCAACGTCCTGACTTTC
v_gene: TRBV7-3; d_gene: TRBD1; abundance: many; j_gene: TRBJ2-7; CDR3aa: CASSLWAGQGYEQYF; CDR3nt: TGTGCCAGCAGCCTTTGGGCGGGACAGGGATACGAGCAGTACTTC
v_gene: TRBV20-1; d_gene: TRBD2; abundance: -; j_gene: TRBJ2-1; CDR3aa: CSALTSGLAGSSSYNEQFF; CDR3nt: TGCAGTGCCCTAACCTCCGGACTAGCGGGGTCCAGCTCCTACAATGAGCAGTTCTTC
v_gene: TRBV9; d_gene: -; abundance: many; j_gene: TRBJ1-1; CDR3aa: CASSRFSGAMNTEAFF; CDR3nt: TGTGCCAGCAGCCGTTTCTCCGGGGCTATGAACACTGAAGCTTTCTTT
v_gene: TRBV9; d_gene: -; abundance: many; j_gene: TRBJ2-2; CDR3aa: CASSVGTGAGELFF; CDR3nt: TGTGCCAGCAGCGTAGGAACGGGAGCCGGGGAGCTGTTTTTT
v_gene: TRBV2; d_gene: -; abundance: many; j_gene: TRBJ1-5; CDR3aa: CASSGTGSNQPQHF; CDR3nt: TGTGCCAGCAGTGGGACGGGGAGCAATCAGCCCCAGCATTTT
v_gene: TRBV5-1; d_gene: TRBD2; abundance: -; j_gene: TRBJ2-3; CDR3aa: CASSRTSGSPTDTQYF; CDR3nt: TGCGCCAGCAGCCGGACTAGCGGGAGTCCCACAGATACGCAGTATTTT
v_gene: TRBV28; d_gene: -; abundance: many; j_gene: TRBJ2-1; CDR3aa: CASSSPISGLSSYNEQFF; CDR3nt: TGTGCGAGCAGTTCCCCAATCTCAGGTCTGAGCTCCTACAATGAGCAGTTCTTC
v_gene: TRBV24-1; d_gene: TRBD2; abundance: -; j_gene: TRBJ2-1; CDR3aa: CATSEGLAGGINEQFF; CDR3nt: TGTGCCACCAGTGAGGGACTAGCGGGAGGAATAAATGAGCAGTTCTTC
v_gene: TRBV10-1; d_gene: TRBD1; abundance: many; j_gene: TRBJ2-3; CDR3aa: CASSEIGDSELTDTQYF; CDR3nt: TGCGCCAGCAGTGAGATCGGGGACAGCGAATTAACAGATACGCAGTATTTT
v_gene: TRBV7-3; d_gene: -; abundance: many; j_gene: TRBJ1-3; CDR3aa: CASSLTGSGNTIYF; CDR3nt: TGTGCCAGCAGCTTAACAGGATCTGGAAACACCATATATTTT
v_gene: TRBV6-1; d_gene: TRBD1; abundance: many; j_gene: TRBJ2-7; CDR3aa: CASSDVGQGYEQYF; CDR3nt: TGTGCCAGCAGTGATGTCGGACAGGGCTACGAGCAGTACTTC
v_gene: TRBV2; d_gene: -; abundance: many; j_gene: TRBJ2-3; CDR3aa: CASLGFADTQYF; CDR3nt: TGTGCCAGCTTGGGTTTCGCAGATACGCAGTATTTT
v_gene: TRBV12-3/TRBV12-4; d_gene: -; abundance: few; j_gene: TRBJ2-3; CDR3aa: CASSFPGAPSTDTQYF; CDR3nt: TGTGCCAGCAGTTTCCCAGGAGCGCCGAGCACAGATACGCAGTATTTT
v_gene: TRBV20-1; d_gene: -; abundance: many; j_gene: TRBJ2-7; CDR3aa: CSAITSYEQYF; CDR3nt: TGCAGTGCTATCACCTCCTACGAGCAGTACTTC
v_gene: TRBV7-9; d_gene: -; abundance: -; j_gene: TRBJ2-2; CDR3aa: CASSFHSTGELFF; CDR3nt: TGTGCCAGCAGCTTTCATTCGACCGGGGAGCTGTTTTTT